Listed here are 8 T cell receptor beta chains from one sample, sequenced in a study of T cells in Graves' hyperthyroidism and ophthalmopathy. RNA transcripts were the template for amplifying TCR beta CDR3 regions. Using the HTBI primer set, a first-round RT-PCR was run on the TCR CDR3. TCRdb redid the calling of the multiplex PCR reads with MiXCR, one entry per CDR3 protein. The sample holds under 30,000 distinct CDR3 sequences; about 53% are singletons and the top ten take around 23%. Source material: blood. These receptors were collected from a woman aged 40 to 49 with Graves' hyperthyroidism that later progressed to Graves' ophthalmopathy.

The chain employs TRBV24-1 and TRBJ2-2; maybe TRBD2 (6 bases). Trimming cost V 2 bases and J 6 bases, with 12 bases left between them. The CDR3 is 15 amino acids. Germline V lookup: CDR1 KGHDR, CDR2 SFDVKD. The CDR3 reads CATSDSTSPPGELFF. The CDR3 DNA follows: TGTGCCACCAGTGATTCTACTAGCCCGCCCGGGGAGCTGTTTTTT.

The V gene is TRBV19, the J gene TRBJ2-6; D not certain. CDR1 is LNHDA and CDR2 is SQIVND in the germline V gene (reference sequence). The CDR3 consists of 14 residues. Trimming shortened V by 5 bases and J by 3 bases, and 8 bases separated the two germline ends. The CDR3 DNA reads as TGTGCCAGTAGTTCGGCAATTGGGGCCAACGTCCTGACTTTC. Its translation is CASSSAIGANVLTF.

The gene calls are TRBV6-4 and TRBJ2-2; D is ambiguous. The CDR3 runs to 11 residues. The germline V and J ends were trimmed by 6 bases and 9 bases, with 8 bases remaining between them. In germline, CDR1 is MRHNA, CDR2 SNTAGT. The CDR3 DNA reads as TGTGCCAGCAGCAAAGTCAGGGAGCTGTTTTTT. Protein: CASSKVRELFF.

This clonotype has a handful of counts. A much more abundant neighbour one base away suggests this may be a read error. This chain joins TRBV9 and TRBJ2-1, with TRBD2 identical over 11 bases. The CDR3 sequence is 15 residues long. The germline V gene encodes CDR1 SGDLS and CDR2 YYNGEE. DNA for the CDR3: TGTGCCTGCAGCACCGGGACTAGCGGTTACAATGAGCAGTTCTTC. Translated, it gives CACSTGTSGYNEQFF.

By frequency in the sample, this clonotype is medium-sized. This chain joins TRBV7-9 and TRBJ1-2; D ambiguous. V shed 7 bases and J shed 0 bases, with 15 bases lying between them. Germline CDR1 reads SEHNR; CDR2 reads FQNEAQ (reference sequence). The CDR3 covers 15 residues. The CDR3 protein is CASTQYRLANYGYTF. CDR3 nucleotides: TGTGCCAGCACCCAGTACCGGTTAGCTAACTATGGCTACACCTTC.

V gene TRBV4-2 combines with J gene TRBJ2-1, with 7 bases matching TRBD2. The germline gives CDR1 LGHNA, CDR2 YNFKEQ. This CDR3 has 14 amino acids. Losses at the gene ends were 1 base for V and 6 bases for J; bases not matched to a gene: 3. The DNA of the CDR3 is TGTGCCAGCAGCCAAGGACTAGCAGGCAATGAGCAGTTCTTC. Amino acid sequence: CASSQGLAGNEQFF.

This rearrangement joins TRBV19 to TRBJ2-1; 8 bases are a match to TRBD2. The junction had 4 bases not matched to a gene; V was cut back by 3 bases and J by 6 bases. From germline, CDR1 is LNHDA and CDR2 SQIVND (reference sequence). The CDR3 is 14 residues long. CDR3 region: CASSIGGVANEQFF. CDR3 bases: TGTGCCAGTAGTATCGGGGGGGTCGCCAATGAGCAGTTCTTC.

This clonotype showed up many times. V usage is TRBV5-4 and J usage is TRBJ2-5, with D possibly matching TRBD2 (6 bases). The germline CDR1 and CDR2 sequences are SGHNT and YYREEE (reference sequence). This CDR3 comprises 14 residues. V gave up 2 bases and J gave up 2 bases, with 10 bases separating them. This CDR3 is CASSLAEGQETQYF. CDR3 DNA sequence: TGTGCCAGCAGCTTAGCGGAGGGACAAGAGACCCAGTACTTC.